The 9 T cell receptor beta chains presented below share a single source sample, sequenced in a study of T cell responses to AZD1222 COVID-19 vaccine. Assay: immunoSEQ multiplex PCR; the TCRdb copy retains only in-frame clones and omits some. The sample shows some 92,000 clones, about 89% of them seen only once. The material was peripheral blood, obtained on day 0 of AZD1222 vaccination. The receptor set was obtained from an adult in good health.

The genes are TRBV6-6 and TRBJ1-5; D call uncertain. Germline V gene lookup returns CDR1 MNHNY and CDR2 SVGAGI (reference sequence). Trimming took off 0 bases at V and 3 bases at J, with 12 bases between the two ends. This CDR3 contains 16 residues. CDR3 in amino acids: CASSYSAERPNQPQHF. The CDR3 bases are TGTGCCAGCAGTTACTCGGCAGAAAGGCCCAATCAGCCCCAGCATTTT.

The chain couples TRBV7-3 to TRBJ1-6; D is uncertain. The CDR3 extends over 16 amino acids. Germline V gene lookup returns CDR1 SGHTA and CDR2 FQGTGA. Trimming took off 2 bases at V and 0 bases at J, with 8 bases between the two ends. The CDR3 nucleotides read TGTGCCAGCAGCTTACCCCCGAGCTCCTATAATTCACCCCTCCACTTT. Translation gives CASSLPPSSYNSPLHF.

The J gene is TRBJ1-3, the V gene TRBV6-1; 8 bases match TRBD1. CDR3 length: 16 residues. V gave up 2 bases and J gave up 4 bases; unmatched junction bases: 7. The germline V gene encodes CDR1 MNHNS and CDR2 SASEGT. CDR3 bases: TGTGCCAGCAGTGAAAGGACCGGGACAGGAGGAAACACCATATATTTT. Its protein product is CASSERTGTGGNTIYF.

This sequence joins TRBV24-1 and TRBJ2-3, with D possibly being TRBD2 (6 bases). Germline V gene sequence: CDR1 KGHDR, CDR2 SFDVKD. The CDR3 sequence is 22 residues long. V was pared by 1 base and J by 0 bases, with 28 bases between. The CDR3 DNA sequence: TGTGCCACCAGTGATTTATCGGAGCCCTTTGGGGGAGGCCATAAAAGCACAGATACGCAGTATTTT. Translated: CATSDLSEPFGGGHKSTDTQYF.

The CDR3 loop reads CASQRVRVPDTQYF. The CDR3 DNA reads TGTGCCAGCCAAAGGGTCAGGGTCCCAGATACGCAGTATTTT. V gene TRBV6-5 combines with J gene TRBJ2-3, with D possibly being TRBD1 (5 bases). The germline V gene encodes CDR1 MNHEY and CDR2 SVGAGI. The CDR3 is made up of 14 amino acids. With 8 bases removed from V and 4 bases from J, the gap between germline ends came to 16 bases.

This chain joins TRBV5-5 and TRBJ2-1; TRBD2 might be the D (7 bases). CDR3 length: 16 residues. The germline V gene has CDR1 SGHKS and CDR2 YYEKEE (reference sequence). V lost 4 bases and J 1 base, leaving 15 bases between the germline ends. The CDR3 loop reads CASSLRGGESYNEQFF. The CDR3 coding sequence is TGTGCCAGCAGCCTGAGGGGGGGCGAGTCCTACAATGAGCAGTTCTTC.

This chain uses TRBV18 with TRBJ1-3; a weak D match, TRBD1 (6 bases). Germline V gene lookup returns CDR1 KGHSH and CDR2 LQKENI. The V end lost 2 bases, the J end lost 0 bases, and 11 bases lay between the germline ends. The CDR3 is 16 amino acids. CDR3 DNA: TGTGCCAGCTCACCAGGTACAGGGCACTCTGGAAACACCATATATTTT. This encodes CASSPGTGHSGNTIYF.

The rearrangement uses TRBV24-1 and TRBJ2-2; D unresolved. V shed 4 bases and J shed 4 bases, with 6 bases lying between them. Germline V gene sequence: CDR1 KGHDR, CDR2 SFDVKD. CDR3 length equals 13 residues. CDR3 sequence reads: CATSDQVTGELFF. Written as DNA, the CDR3 is TGTGCCACCAGTGACCAAGTCACCGGGGAGCTGTTTTTT.

The chain links TRBV19 to TRBJ2-7; the D gene could be TRBD1 or TRBD2 (7 bases each). Germline V gives CDR1 LNHDA, CDR2 SQIVND (reference sequence). The CDR3 totals 12 residues. Trimming took 6 bases from V and 7 from J, leaving 13 bases between them. The CDR3 sequence: CASSHQGGEQYF. The CDR3 DNA is TGTGCCAGTAGCCACCAGGGGGGGGAGCAGTACTTC.